Below are 27 T cell receptor beta chains sequenced from a single sample in a study of T-cell memory formation after mild COVID-19. TCRdb re-derived calls from the 5' RACE reads in MiXCR, one entry per CDR3 protein. Among some 350,000 distinct CDR3 sequences, roughly 13% were seen once, and the ten largest hold over 20%. The sequenced sample was PBMCs or a T cell subset sorted from them (not recorded which). The receptors come from a man aged 18 to 35 who had mild COVID-19 (a few samples of this study predate the infection). Cell type and time point are not known.

This chain links TRBV9 with TRBJ2-1, with D tentatively TRBD1 or TRBD2 (5 bases each). Germline V gene lookup returns CDR1 SGDLS and CDR2 YYNGEE. V dropped 0 bases and J dropped 0 bases, with 13 bases sitting between them. The CDR3 length is 17 residues. The CDR3 protein is CASSVAAGASSYNEQFF. Here the CDR3 DNA reads TGTGCCAGCAGCGTAGCGGCCGGGGCTAGCTCCTACAATGAGCAGTTCTTC.

The CDR3 sequence is CASSLGQGLNTEAFF. CDR3 bases: TGTGCCAGCAGCTTAGGACAGGGTTTGAACACTGAAGCTTTCTTT. This chain uses TRBV7-9 with TRBJ1-1; TRBD1 matches at 7 bases. The CDR3 length is 15 residues. CDR1 is SEHNR, CDR2 FQNEAQ, per germline (reference sequence). V was pared by 1 base and J by 0 bases, with 2 bases of the junction left unmatched.

This clonotype has just a few counts. The chain couples TRBV7-8 to TRBJ2-1, with 10 bases matching TRBD2. CDR3 length: 15 residues. After removal of 7 bases from V and 8 bases from J, the junction contained 11 bases not matched to a gene. The V gene's germline CDR1 is SGHVS and CDR2 FQNEAQ. CDR3 DNA: TGTGCCAGCACCCAACGGAGACTAGCGGGCCATGAGCAGTTCTTC. Translation gives CASTQRRLAGHEQFF.

This clonotype has just a few counts. J is TRBJ2-3 and V is TRBV4-1; 8 bases are shared with TRBD2. The CDR3 runs 16 residues. Germline CDR1 and CDR2: MGHRA and YSYEKL. The ends lost 8 bases at V and 1 base at J; junction bases unmatched: 11. The CDR3 region has the DNA TGCGCCAGCGGGTCAGGCCGGGGGGGCCGCACAGATACGCAGTATTTT. Residues: CASGSGRGGRTDTQYF.

The chain couples TRBV29-1 to TRBJ1-2, with no clear D. This CDR3 has 12 residues. CDR1 SQVTM and CDR2 ANQGSEA come from the germline V gene. Trimming left V 8 bases short and J 8 bases short, with 18 bases between. The CDR3 region is CSFSGSLGGYTF. CDR3 nucleotides: TGCAGCTTTTCGGGGAGTTTAGGAGGCTACACCTTC.

This clonotype was detected many times. The chain combines TRBV5-1 with TRBJ2-3; D call uncertain. From germline, CDR1 is SGHRS and CDR2 YFSETQ. Trimming shortened V by 0 bases and J by 0 bases, and 2 bases separated the two germline ends. CDR3 length equals 13 residues. CDR3 protein: CASSLGSTDTQYF. The CDR3 nucleotides are TGCGCCAGCAGCTTGGGAAGCACAGATACGCAGTATTTT.

This clonotype was detected only a few times. The chain has TRBV7-3 and TRBJ2-1; D possibly corresponds to TRBD1 (6 bases). The CDR3 totals 13 residues. V was clipped by 1 base and J by 8 bases, with 9 bases between them. Germline CDR1 and CDR2: SGHTA and FQGTGA. The CDR3 sequence: CASSLMGADEQFF. The CDR3 coding sequence is TGTGCCAGCAGCTTAATGGGGGCGGATGAGCAGTTCTTC.

The chain recombines TRBV6-5 with TRBJ2-7, with D unresolved. This CDR3 spans 14 amino acids. V was cut by 8 bases and J by 0 bases, with 14 bases left in between. Germline V gene sequence: CDR1 MNHEY, CDR2 SVGAGI. As DNA, the CDR3 is TGTGCCAGCTTCCCGATAGGTAGCTCCTACGAGCAGTACGTC. Protein sequence: CASFPIGSSYEQYV.

This clonotype occurred a few times. The chain has TRBV30 and TRBJ2-1; 10 nucleotides agree with TRBD1. J was trimmed by 12 bases and V by 2 bases; bases with no gene match: 7. Germline lookup yields CDR1 GTSNPN and CDR2 SVGIG (reference sequence). The CDR3 has 13 amino acids. For the CDR3, the DNA is TGTGCCTGGAGTACAGGGACAGGGGTTGGGCAGTTCTTC. Amino acids: CAWSTGTGVGQFF. The full variable domain, completed using reference TRBV30 and TRBJ2-1, is SQTIHQWPATLVQPVGSPLSLECTVEGTSNPNLYWYRQAAGRGLQLLFYSVGIGQISSEVPQNLSASRPQDRQFILSSKKLLLSDSGFYLCAWSTGTGVGQFFGPGTRLTVL.

This clonotype was seen a handful of times. The CDR3 sequence: CSAMTGRYMGLGNEQFF. The CDR3, as DNA: TGCAGTGCTATGACAGGGCGTTACATGGGTTTAGGGAATGAGCAGTTCTTC. The rearrangement joins TRBV20-1 to TRBJ2-1; TRBD1 aligns across 7 bases. The J segment lost 7 bases and the V segment lost 4 bases, leaving 19 bases of the junction unmatched. The CDR3 extends over 17 amino acids. Germline V CDR1 and CDR2: DFQATT, SNEGSKA (reference sequence).

The V and J genes are TRBV2 and TRBJ1-6, with 7 bases aligning to TRBD1. This CDR3 has 15 residues. Germline V gene lookup returns CDR1 SNHLY and CDR2 FYNNEI. The V and J ends lost 6 bases and 7 bases, in that order; junction bases with no gene match: 9. The CDR3 DNA is TGTGCCAGCAGGGATAACAGGGGCGGGAATTCACCCCTCCACTTT. Its translation: CASRDNRGGNSPLHF.

Worth noting for this clonotype: One junction end does not reproduce the germline sequence, and a read error may be involved. This rearrangement joins TRBV7-2 to TRBJ1-1; D not resolved. CDR1 SGHTA and CDR2 FQGNSA come from the germline V gene. The CDR3 has 12 amino acids. CDR3 sequence reads: CASSPSRTASLF. In DNA, the CDR3 is TGTGCCAGCAGCCCCTCCCGGACGGCCTCCCTTTTT.

The chain carries TRBV7-6 and TRBJ2-2; D is uncertain. V was cut by 3 bases and J by 10 bases, with 12 bases left in between. Germline CDR1 and CDR2: SGHVS and FNYEAQ. The CDR3 is 13 residues long. Written as DNA, the CDR3 is TGTGCCAGCAGCTTGGGCCCCGAGGAGGAGCTGTTTTTT. Its protein product is CASSLGPEEELFF.

The chain combines TRBV29-1 with TRBJ2-1; TRBD2 is a possible D gene (5 bases). This CDR3 spans 14 amino acids. The V gene lost 1 base and the J gene lost 8 bases, with 15 bases spanning the gap. Germline CDR1 and CDR2: SQVTM and ANQGSEA. For the CDR3, the DNA is TGCAGCGTTGAAGCTGGTGGCGGGCGGGATGAGCAGTTCTTC. Protein: CSVEAGGGRDEQFF.

The V call is TRBV6-6, the J call TRBJ2-3; the D gene is possibly TRBD1 (7 bases). The CDR3 has 15 amino acids. Germline loops: CDR1 MNHNY, CDR2 SVGAGI (reference sequence). The germline V and J ends were trimmed by 2 bases and 2 bases, with 11 bases remaining between them. The CDR3 DNA is TGTGCCAGCAGTTACCGCGGGACAGTCACAGATACGCAGTATTTT. Translating it yields CASSYRGTVTDTQYF.

This clonotype has more than one count but fewer than ten. This chain links TRBV30 with TRBJ1-6; 7 bases match TRBD1. The V gene's germline CDR1 is GTSNPN and CDR2 SVGIG (reference sequence). V lost 2 bases, J lost 10 bases, and 8 bases stayed unmatched. The CDR3 extends over 14 amino acids. The CDR3, as DNA: TGTGCCTGGAGTTTCAGGGGGTCTCGGTCACCCCTCCACTTT. Its protein product is CAWSFRGSRSPLHF.

V and J are TRBV20-1 and TRBJ1-6, with 8 bases matching TRBD1. The CDR3 consists of 14 residues. J lost 9 bases, V lost 3 bases, and 7 bases had no gene match. Germline lookup yields CDR1 DFQATT and CDR2 SNEGSKA (reference sequence). The CDR3 sequence: CSASPDRVSSPLHF. Written as DNA, the CDR3 is TGCAGTGCTAGTCCGGACAGGGTTTCTTCACCCCTCCACTTT.

This clonotype has just a few counts. The V and J genes are TRBV11-2 and TRBJ2-3, with 10 bases lining up with TRBD2. The CDR3 has 16 amino acids. The trim removed 2 bases at V and 2 bases at J, leaving 4 bases unmatched. Germline V gene sequence: CDR1 SGHAT, CDR2 FQNNGV. CDR3 DNA sequence: TGTGCCAGCAGCTTAATCGGGACTAGCGCCACAGATACGCAGTATTTT. Its translation: CASSLIGTSATDTQYF.

This clonotype is a singleton in its sample. The chain links TRBV9 to TRBJ2-7; D may be TRBD1 (6 bases). V was shortened by 7 bases and J by 12 bases, with 26 bases between the two germline ends. Germline loops: CDR1 SGDLS, CDR2 YYNGEE. The CDR3 sequence is 14 residues long. The CDR3 sequence is CASGLIGDNPRGYV. CDR3 DNA: TGTGCCAGCGGATTAATCGGGGACAACCCCCGGGGGTACGTC.

The gene calls are TRBV5-1 and TRBJ2-5, with a possible D match to TRBD2 (7 bases). The CDR3 runs 16 residues. CDR1 SGHRS and CDR2 YFSETQ come from the germline V gene. Trimming took 3 bases from V and 5 from J, leaving 20 bases between them. The CDR3 protein is CASSWFGGPLVETQYF. The CDR3 nucleotides are TGCGCCAGCAGCTGGTTCGGGGGGCCGCTCGTGGAGACCCAGTACTTC.

This clonotype has a handful of counts. This chain connects TRBV10-3 to TRBJ1-2; 7 bases agree with TRBD1. Per germline, CDR1 ENHRY and CDR2 SYGVKD. V dropped 4 bases and J dropped 4; count of bases not matched to a gene: 6. The CDR3 is made up of 14 amino acids. CDR3 in DNA: TGTGCCATCAGTGCAGGGGACAGAGCCTATGGCTACACCTTC. As protein: CAISAGDRAYGYTF.

J is TRBJ2-3 and V is TRBV7-9; the D gene is possibly TRBD2 (7 bases). Germline CDR1 is SEHNR and CDR2 is FQNEAQ (reference sequence). The CDR3 contains 15 residues. The V end was cut by 2 bases, the J end by 5 bases, with 14 bases between. The CDR3 here is CASSLRGGGRDTQYF. The CDR3, as DNA: TGTGCCAGCAGCTTAAGGGGCGGGGGCCGAGATACGCAGTATTTT.

This clonotype was counted a few times. The gene calls are TRBV14 and TRBJ2-7; possibly TRBD1 for D (6 bases). Germline V gives CDR1 SGHDN, CDR2 FVKESK. V lost 4 bases and J 5 bases, leaving 21 bases between the germline ends. This CDR3 has 16 amino acids. CDR3 residues: CASSRVRTASGDEQYF. CDR3 nucleotides: TGTGCCAGCAGCCGCGTCCGGACAGCCTCCGGGGACGAGCAGTACTTC.

The rearrangement links TRBV29-1 to TRBJ2-7; 7 bases map to TRBD2. Germline V gives CDR1 SQVTM, CDR2 ANQGSEA. This CDR3 has 13 amino acids. V lost 3 bases to trimming and J lost 3 bases; unmatched junction nucleotides: 5. DNA for the CDR3: TGCAGCGTTGATGGGGGGGAAATCTACGAGCAGTACTTC. Amino acids: CSVDGGEIYEQYF.

V gene TRBV4-1 combines with J gene TRBJ2-7; 9 bases line up with TRBD2. Germline V gene sequence: CDR1 MGHRA, CDR2 YSYEKL. V was pared by 4 bases and J by 3 bases, with 7 bases of the junction left unmatched. CDR3 length equals 15 residues. CDR3 amino acids: CASSRTAGGHYEQYF. The CDR3 DNA reads TGCGCCAGCAGCCGAACAGCGGGGGGCCACTACGAGCAGTACTTC.

The genes are TRBV5-5 and TRBJ2-1; D unclear. The CDR3 runs to 20 residues. V was cut by 2 bases and J by 6 bases, with 30 bases left in between. Germline loops: CDR1 SGHKS, CDR2 YYEKEE (reference sequence). The DNA of the CDR3 is TGTGCCAGCAGCTTTATCCTCACGGTATCGGGTCCAGCGTGGGTCAATGAGCAGTTCTTC. It is translated as CASSFILTVSGPAWVNEQFF.

This clonotype was counted only a few times. The chain is built from TRBV24-1 and TRBJ2-1; 10 bases are shared with TRBD1. Losses at the gene ends were 2 bases for V and 5 bases for J; bases not matched to a gene: 8. The CDR3 spans 17 residues. The germline CDR1 and CDR2 sequences are KGHDR and SFDVKD. CDR3 in DNA: TGTGCCACCAGTGATTCGTCAGGGACAGGGGCCCACAATGAGCAGTTCTTC. This encodes CATSDSSGTGAHNEQFF.